Following are 18 T cell receptor beta chains from one sample sequenced in a study of cytomegalovirus exposure and HLA in healthy donors. Generated by immunoSEQ multiplex PCR, the TCRdb table keeps only in-frame clones and is missing some. Of 250,000 to 400,000 clones in the sample, roughly 86% were seen once. The sample comprised PBMCs. The source is a man aged 30-40 years in good health and CMV-seronegative.

V usage is TRBV13 and J usage is TRBJ2-7, with no clear D. Trimming took 0 bases from V and 2 from J, leaving 8 bases between them. The CDR3 is 14 amino acids. Germline CDR1 reads PRHDT; CDR2 reads FYEKMQ (reference sequence). CDR3 bases: TGTGCCAGCAGCTTAGGTCCTGACACCTACGAGCAGTACTTC. This sequence encodes CASSLGPDTYEQYF.

The V gene is TRBV18, the J gene TRBJ1-2, with 9 bases fitting TRBD1. The germline V gene has CDR1 KGHSH and CDR2 LQKENI. V was pared by 3 bases and J by 7 bases, with 6 bases of the junction left unmatched. The CDR3 length is 14 residues. CDR3 amino acids: CASSPDRGALGYTF. The CDR3 nucleotides are TGTGCCAGCTCACCGGACAGGGGAGCACTTGGCTACACCTTC. The whole variable domain, filled in from reference TRBV18 and TRBJ1-2, reads NAGVMQNPRHLVRRRGQEARLRCSPMKGHSHVYWYRQLPEEGLKFMVYLQKENIIDESGMPKERFSAEFPKEGPSILRIQQVVRGDSAAYFCASSPDRGALGYTFGSGTRLTVV.

The chain links TRBV19 to TRBJ2-1, with D unclear. Deletions cut 5 bases from V and 8 bases from J, with 10 bases between. This CDR3 has 12 amino acids. Germline CDR1 and CDR2: LNHDA and SQIVND (reference sequence). CDR3 residues: CASSSSGYEQFF. CDR3 nucleotides: TGTGCCAGTAGTTCATCAGGTTATGAGCAGTTCTTC.

The chain recombines TRBV10-3 with TRBJ2-7; 7 bases line up with TRBD1. CDR3 size: 13 residues. The junction had 6 bases not matched to a gene; V was cut back by 6 bases and J by 4 bases. Germline CDR1 ENHRY, CDR2 SYGVKD. The CDR3 region is CAIRGTERYEQYF. CDR3 sequence (DNA): TGTGCCATCAGGGGGACAGAGAGATACGAGCAGTACTTC.

Regarding this clone: One end of the junction fails to match germline, which may point to a read error. The chain carries TRBV7-2 and TRBJ2-7; 9 bases map to TRBD2. Germline-derived CDR1 and CDR2 are SGHTA and FQGNSA. This CDR3 has 15 residues. The CDR3 spells CASSLGGLASHEQYF. The CDR3 nucleotides read TGTGCCAGCAGCTTAGGGGGACTAGCCTCCCACGAGCAGTACTTC.

The rearrangement links TRBV30 to TRBJ2-5; 14 positions match TRBD2. Losses at the gene ends were 7 bases for V and 6 bases for J; bases not matched to a gene: 4. Per germline, CDR1 GTSNPN and CDR2 SVGIG (reference sequence). The CDR3 contains 13 residues. The CDR3: CALGLAGAKTQYF. The DNA for the CDR3 is TGTGCCTTGGGACTAGCGGGGGCGAAGACCCAGTACTTC.

V gene TRBV5-1 combines with J gene TRBJ1-2, with 9 bases lining up with TRBD1. V lost 4 bases to trimming and J lost 3 bases; unmatched junction nucleotides: 4. The CDR3 is made up of 14 amino acids. Germline V CDR1 and CDR2: SGHRS, YFSETQ. The CDR3 reads CASSPTGGDYGYTF. The CDR3 nucleotides are TGCGCCAGCAGCCCAACAGGGGGCGACTATGGCTACACCTTC.

DNA for the CDR3: TGTGCCAGCAGCTTAGTTGGACGGGGAGCTTTCTTT. Amino acids: CASSLVGRGAFF. The rearrangement uses TRBV7-9 and TRBJ1-1; D remains unclear. Germline V gene lookup returns CDR1 SEHNR and CDR2 FQNEAQ (reference sequence). Between the trimmed V and J ends, which lost 1 base and 10 bases, there was a span of 10 bases. This CDR3 region has 12 residues.

This clone came up once. The V and J genes are TRBV7-6 and TRBJ2-3; 11 bases are shared with TRBD2. Germline V CDR1 and CDR2: SGHVS, FNYEAQ. The CDR3 length is 16 residues. Losses at the gene ends were 1 base for V and 3 bases for J; bases not matched to a gene: 3. The DNA of the CDR3 is TGTGCCAGCAGCTTAGACCTAGCGGGGGGTACAGATACGCAGTATTTT. The encoded protein is CASSLDLAGGTDTQYF.

The chain recombines TRBV7-9 with TRBJ1-4, with 7 bases fitting TRBD1. J gave up 5 bases and V 0 bases, and 3 bases lay outside the gene matches. The germline V gene has CDR1 SEHNR and CDR2 FQNEAQ (reference sequence). The CDR3 has 15 amino acids. CDR3 sequence reads: CASSLATGLNEKLFF. The CDR3 DNA follows: TGTGCCAGCAGCTTAGCGACAGGGTTGAATGAAAAACTGTTTTTT.

The rearrangement joins TRBV19 to TRBJ1-5, with D possibly TRBD1 on 5 matching bases. The V end was cut by 4 bases, the J end by 2 bases, with 18 bases between. The CDR3 spans 17 residues. Germline lookup yields CDR1 LNHDA and CDR2 SQIVND (reference sequence). The CDR3 bases are TGTGCCAGTAGTACCTCAAGGGGCTTCGGTGGCAATCAGCCCCAGCATTTT. This translates into CASSTSRGFGGNQPQHF.

The chain joins TRBV6-6 to TRBJ1-1; no clear D gene. The CDR3 extends over 15 amino acids. V lost 0 bases and J 0 bases, leaving 8 bases between the germline ends. Germline CDR1 and CDR2: MNHNY and SVGAGI (reference sequence). DNA of the CDR3: TGTGCCAGCAGTTACTCTCTCAGTATGAACACTGAAGCTTTCTTT. It is translated as CASSYSLSMNTEAFF.

The chain employs TRBV11-3 and TRBJ2-5; D may be TRBD2 (7 bases). This CDR3 contains 15 residues. Germline CDR1 is SGHNT and CDR2 is YENEEA. The V gene lost 5 bases and the J gene lost 2 bases, with 15 bases spanning the gap. The CDR3 sequence is CASSRGGVSQETQYF. In DNA form, the CDR3 reads TGTGCCAGCAGCCGCGGGGGCGTAAGTCAAGAGACCCAGTACTTC.

This rearrangement joins TRBV5-6 to TRBJ2-5, with TRBD2 matching over 15 bases. Losses at the gene ends were 5 bases for V and 5 bases for J; bases not matched to a gene: 13. The CDR3 sequence is 18 residues long. Germline V gives CDR1 SGHDT, CDR2 YYEEEE. The CDR3 nucleotides are TGTGCCAGCAGTCGGACTAGCGGGGGGGCCCGTTTTGGGGAGACCCAGTACTTC. This sequence encodes CASSRTSGGARFGETQYF.

V is TRBV21-1 and J is TRBJ2-1; whether TRBD2, the table's D call, matches the DNA was not checked. TRBV21-1 corresponds to a pseudogene. The CDR3 spans 15 residues. The CDR3 bases are TGTGCCAGCAGCAAGTGGCGGGGGGAAGACAATGAGCAGTTCTTC. This codes for CASSKWRGEDNEQFF.

This chain joins TRBV7-8 and TRBJ2-7; 12 positions match TRBD2. The germline V gene has CDR1 SGHVS and CDR2 FQNEAQ. The CDR3 has 15 amino acids. Trimming at V came to 5 bases and at J to 5 bases, leaving 7 bases not matched to a gene. The CDR3 loop is CASSLSSGGAHEQYF. The CDR3 DNA reads as TGTGCCAGCAGCCTATCTAGCGGGGGGGCTCACGAGCAGTACTTC.

The chain couples TRBV5-1 to TRBJ2-3; tentative D call: TRBD1 (7 bases). CDR1 is SGHRS, CDR2 YFSETQ, per germline. The CDR3 length is 15 residues. Between the trimmed V and J ends, which lost 4 bases and 3 bases, there was a span of 15 bases. Here the CDR3 reads CASSPLQGRTDTQYF. CDR3 nucleotides: TGCGCCAGCAGCCCTTTACAGGGGAGGACAGATACGCAGTATTTT.

This clone occurred once. V gene TRBV18 combines with J gene TRBJ1-5, with TRBD1 matching 8 bases. The germline V gene has CDR1 KGHSH and CDR2 LQKENI. This CDR3 is built from 13 residues. The V gene end was trimmed by 5 bases and the J gene end by 7 bases; junction bases not matched to a gene: 4. The CDR3, as DNA: TGTGCCAGCTCATCGACAGGGGACCAGCCCCAGCATTTT. Residues: CASSSTGDQPQHF.